These 27 T cell receptor beta chains originate from one sample sequenced in a study of tumor-infiltrating lymphocytes in primary liver carcinoma. Making TCR beta cDNA involved 400 to 600 ng total RNA and a constant-region primer. Construction of TCR beta libraries relied on three successive nested multiplex PCR rounds employing slightly modified ARM-PCR. The study ran its first two PCR rounds for about 11 cycles each, using TRBV1-TRBV30 forward primers and a C-beta reverse primer. TCRdb analysed the multiplex PCR reads with MiXCR anew, one entry per CDR3 protein. The data hold about 37,000 distinct CDR3 sequences, with approximately 82% observed a single time. Investigators took RNA and DNA out together from 20-30 mg of unsorted bulk tissue. The sample comprised tumor-adjacent normal liver tissue. These receptors all come from a man between 35 and 55 years old with primary liver carcinoma and hepatitis B virus infection.

The chain couples TRBV11-2 to TRBJ2-1; 7 positions agree with TRBD2. Germline CDR1 reads SGHAT; CDR2 reads FQNNGV. The CDR3 length is 16 residues. V was pared by 3 bases and J by 16 bases, with 21 bases of the junction left unmatched. The CDR3 loop is CASSFGGGVRFNEQFF. The CDR3 DNA is TGTGCCAGCAGCTTTGGGGGAGGGGTGCGATTCAATGAACAATTCTTC.

Regarding this clonotype: Without the conserved terminal phenylalanine or tryptophan, this CDR3 likely stems from a read error. The chain uses TRBV6-1 and TRBJ2-7; D possibly corresponds to TRBD1 (6 bases). Germline values: CDR1 MNHNS, CDR2 SASEGT. This CDR3 comprises 13 residues. The CDR3 DNA reads TGTGCCAGCAGTTGGGACACCTCCTACAAGCAGTACCTC. Translated, it gives CASSWDTSYKQYL.

The J gene is TRBJ2-3, the V gene TRBV14; the D gene is possibly TRBD1 (5 bases). The CDR3 sequence is 13 residues long. Germline CDR1 SGHDN, CDR2 FVKESK. DNA for the CDR3: TGTGTCAGGAGCCCGACAGAACTGACTACGCAGTATTTT. This sequence encodes CVRSPTELTTQYF.

Of note for this clonotype: Germline and junction disagree at one end, which may indicate a read error. The gene calls are TRBV28 and TRBJ2-3; TRBD2 matches 7 bases. The germline V gene has CDR1 MDHEN and CDR2 SYDVKM. CDR3 size: 15 residues. The CDR3 sequence is CASSWLADSTDMQYF. CDR3 DNA sequence: TGTGCCAGTAGTTGGCTAGCGGATAGCACAGATATGCAGTATTTT.

This chain links TRBV12-3 or TRBV12-4 with TRBJ2-1; TRBD2 matches at 9 bases. CDR3 length equals 17 residues. Losses at the gene ends were 2 bases for V and 6 bases for J; bases not matched to a gene: 11. CDR3 DNA sequence: TGTGCCAGCAGTTTAAAGTTTCGACTAGCGGCGATCAATGAGCAGTTCTTC. The encoded protein is CASSLKFRLAAINEQFF.

This clonotype was seen at least ten times. This rearrangement joins TRBV2 to TRBJ1-1, with unresolved D. Germline-derived CDR1 and CDR2 are SNHLY and FYNNEI. This CDR3 has 13 residues. V lost 6 bases, J lost 1 base, and 9 bases lay in between. Written as DNA, the CDR3 is TGTGCCAGCAGCGTTAGCCAGAACACTGAAGCTTTCTTT. Translating gives CASSVSQNTEAFF.

The chain links TRBV29-1 to TRBJ2-7; D is perhaps TRBD1 (6 bases). The CDR3 has 13 residues. Per the germline V gene, CDR1 is SQVTM and CDR2 is ANQGSEA. Written as DNA, the CDR3 is TGCATAGTTGAGCGGCAGGGGCGGAACGAGCAGTACTTC. This sequence encodes CIVERQGRNEQYF.

As regards this clonotype: This CDR3 fails to terminate in the conserved phenylalanine or tryptophan, so it likely reflects a read error. The rearrangement uses TRBV30 and TRBJ2-7, with 10 bases matching TRBD1. Germline loops: CDR1 GTSNPN, CDR2 SVGIG (reference sequence). V lost 6 bases, J lost 5 bases, and 10 bases stayed unmatched. CDR3 size: 14 residues. For the CDR3, the DNA is TGTGCCTGTAGTAACACCGGGACAGGGGACGAGCAGTACCTC. Amino acids: CACSNTGTGDEQYL.

Notes on this clonotype: At one end, the junction sequence differs from germline, possibly due to a read error. The V gene is TRBV28, the J gene TRBJ1-1, with D unresolved. This CDR3 contains 14 residues. Germline lookup yields CDR1 MDHEN and CDR2 SYDVKM. The CDR3: CASSAAGKNSEAFF. The CDR3 coding sequence is TGTGCCAGTAGTGCCGCCGGGAAGAACAGTGAAGCTTTCTTT.

This clonotype was counted many times. The chain is built from TRBV7-9 and TRBJ2-7; D not certain. Per germline, CDR1 SEHNR and CDR2 FQNEAQ (reference sequence). V lost 5 bases to trimming and J lost 6 bases, with 14 bases between them. This CDR3 is built from 13 residues. CDR3 coding DNA: TGTGCCAGCAGCCCCGGTTTTGACGGCGAGCAGTACTTC. Translating gives CASSPGFDGEQYF.

On this clonotype: This may be a read error, as it is one base from a much larger clone. The chain links TRBV5-1 to TRBJ2-2; TRBD2 matches at 8 bases. The CDR3 spans 15 residues. Per the germline V gene, CDR1 is SGHRS and CDR2 is YFSETQ. The CDR3 nucleotides are TGCGCCAGCAGCCGACTAGCGTTAAACACCGGGGGGCTGTTTTTT. Protein product: CASSRLALNTGGLFF.

This clonotype was picked up one time. An end of the junction differs from the germline gene, which may be a read error. The rearrangement uses TRBV11-3 and TRBJ2-2, with D possibly called TRBD1 or TRBD2 (5 bases each). Germline V CDR1 and CDR2: SGHNT, YENEEA. CDR3 size: 15 residues. The CDR3 region is CASSLATESTGKLFF. The CDR3 DNA sequence: TGTGCCAGCAGCTTAGCGACAGAGAGCACCGGGAAGCTGTTTTTT.

For this clonotype: Mismatch with germline at one junction end may stem from a read error. DNA of the CDR3: TGCAGCGTTGATACGCAGGAGAACACCGGGGAGCCGTTTTTT. Translation: CSVDTQENTGEPFF. J is TRBJ2-2 and V is TRBV29-1; tentatively, D is TRBD2 (5 bases). The CDR3 runs 14 residues. In germline, CDR1 is SQVTM, CDR2 ANQGSEA.

The chain links TRBV28 to TRBJ2-1, with D possibly TRBD2 on 5 matching bases. The CDR3 runs 16 residues. The germline V gene has CDR1 MDHEN and CDR2 SYDVKM. Trimming pared 2 bases from V and 5 bases from J, leaving 16 bases between. The CDR3 DNA is TGTGCCAGCAGTTTAGAACAGCGCCTAGCAGACAATGAGCAGTTCTTC. Its translation is CASSLEQRLADNEQFF.

Concerning this clonotype: An end of the junction differs from the germline gene, which may be a read error. The V call is TRBV6-1, the J call TRBJ2-7, with TRBD1 matching 8 bases. The CDR3 sequence is 14 residues long. The germline gives CDR1 MNHNS, CDR2 SASEGT. The CDR3 spells CASSATGGSYEQYF. CDR3 coding DNA: TGTGCCAGCAGCGCTACAGGGGGAAGCTACGAGCAGTACTTT.

There are a few counts of this clonotype. The V call is TRBV19, the J call TRBJ2-1, with TRBD2 identical over 9 bases. This CDR3 spans 15 amino acids. The germline V gene has CDR1 LNHDA and CDR2 SQIVND (reference sequence). The V and J ends lost 7 bases and 4 bases, in that order; junction bases with no gene match: 8. In nucleotides, the CDR3 is TGTGCCAGTAAACCCGGGACTAGCCTATACAATGAGCAGTTCTTC. This codes for CASKPGTSLYNEQFF.

A remark on this clonotype: At one end the junction does not follow the germline gene, possibly because of a read error. The rearrangement uses TRBV12-3 or TRBV12-4 and TRBJ2-5, with D unresolved. CDR3 size: 11 residues. CDR3 amino acids: CASSSQETQNF. As DNA, the CDR3 is TGTGCCAGCAGTTCCCAAGAGACCCAAAACTTC.

In the case of this clonotype: Germline is not matched at one junction end, which may reflect a read error. This chain uses TRBV6-1 with TRBJ1-2; 11 bases agree with TRBD1. This CDR3 has 16 amino acids. Germline V lookup: CDR1 MNHNS, CDR2 SASEGT. The CDR3 sequence: CASSPRTGGNSYSYTF. The CDR3, as DNA: TGCGCCAGCAGTCCCCGGACAGGGGGCAATTCCTATAGCTACACCTTC.

Comments on this clonotype: An end of the junction differs from the germline gene, which may be a read error. The V and J genes are TRBV6-1 and TRBJ2-1; 9 bases agree with TRBD2. CDR3 size: 15 residues. CDR1 and CDR2 from the germline V gene are MNHNS and SASEGT. CDR3 nucleotide sequence: TGTGCCACCAGTGAAGAAGCGGGAGGACACAACGAGCAGTTCTTC. Protein sequence: CATSEEAGGHNEQFF.

V usage is TRBV7-9 and J usage is TRBJ2-1; D perhaps matches TRBD2 (6 bases). The CDR3 has 14 amino acids. Per the germline V gene, CDR1 is SEHNR and CDR2 is FQNEAQ (reference sequence). V lost 6 bases, J lost 13 bases, and 22 bases lay in between. The CDR3 nucleotides read TGTGCCAGCAGACCTACGGGCGGGGTAGGTGATCAGTTCTTC. Translating it yields CASRPTGGVGDQFF. Full variable domain (remainder filled in from reference TRBV7-9 and TRBJ2-1): DTGVSQNPRHKITKRGQNVTFRCDPISEHNRLYWYRQTLGQGPEFLTYFQNEAQLEKSRLLSDRFSAERPKGSFSTLEIQRTEQGDSAMYLCASRPTGGVGDQFFGPGTRLTVL.

In the case of this clonotype: The conserved final phenylalanine or tryptophan is absent from the CDR3, which likely points to a read error. The rearrangement uses TRBV3-1 and TRBJ2-3; 7 positions agree with TRBD2. The length of the CDR3 is 15 residues. Germline V lookup: CDR1 LGHDT, CDR2 YNNKEL (reference sequence). The CDR3 spells CASSPRGLGTDTQYS. The CDR3 DNA follows: TGTGCTAGCAGCCCCCGTGGACTAGGCACAGATACGCAGTATTCT.

Worth noting for this clonotype: One end of the junction fails to match germline, which may point to a read error. The V and J genes are TRBV7-2 and TRBJ2-7; possible D gene TRBD2, 6 bases. CDR3 size: 14 residues. Looked up from germline, CDR1 is SGHTA and CDR2 is FQGNSA. In nucleotides, the CDR3 is TGTGCCAACAGCTTTATGAACTGGAGGGACGAGCAGTACTTC. Protein: CANSFMNWRDEQYF.

This clonotype was detected a few times. Relative to the germline gene, one junction end is altered; a read error may explain this. The J gene is TRBJ2-2, the V gene TRBV6-5; 12 bases are shared with TRBD1. The CDR3 length is 17 residues. CDR1 and CDR2 (germline): MNHEY, SVGAGI. The DNA of the CDR3 is TGTGCCTGCAGTTACTCGGGACAGGGGGCGGGGACCGGGGGGCTGTTTTTT. Its translation is CACSYSGQGAGTGGLFF.

As regards this clonotype: At one end, the junction sequence differs from germline, possibly due to a read error. CDR3: CTSSSPRGGSTGELFF. Written as DNA, the CDR3 is TGTACCAGCAGTTCCCCGAGAGGGGGTAGTACCGGGGAGCTGTTTTTT. This chain links TRBV6-6 with TRBJ2-2; perhaps TRBD1 as D (6 bases). In germline, CDR1 is MNHNY, CDR2 SVGAGI (reference sequence). The CDR3 totals 16 residues.

Of note for this clonotype: Compared with germline, one end of the junction differs, possibly owing to a read error. The rearrangement links TRBV6-2 or TRBV6-3 to TRBJ2-1; 7 positions agree with TRBD1. From germline, CDR1 is MNHEY and CDR2 SVGEGT. This CDR3 is built from 14 residues. The CDR3 region has the DNA TGTGCCAGCTGTTACGGGACAGATGCTTATGAGCAGTTATTC. The encoded protein is CASCYGTDAYEQLF.

V gene TRBV20-1 combines with J gene TRBJ2-5, with 8 bases matching TRBD1. The CDR3 covers 15 residues. Trimming cost V 5 bases and J 2 bases; bases outside gene matches: 10. Germline V gene lookup returns CDR1 DFQATT and CDR2 SNEGSKA (reference sequence). The CDR3 is CSAFPQQGGQETQYF. As DNA, the CDR3 is TGCAGTGCTTTTCCCCAACAGGGGGGACAAGAGACCCAGTACTTC.

This chain connects TRBV21-1 to TRBJ2-4; TRBD1 is the table's D call, not checked against the DNA. TRBV21-1 is a documented pseudogene. The CDR3 has 17 amino acids. As DNA, the CDR3 is TGTACCATCAGCCTAGGAACGGCCCGGGTGTCCAAAGACATTCAGTACTTC. Translating it yields CTISLGTARVSKDIQYF.